These 3 T cell receptor beta chains were all obtained from the same sample, sequenced in a study of tumor-infiltrating lymphocytes in primary liver carcinoma. TCR beta cDNA was prepared out of around 460 ng total RNA by means of a constant-region primer. Three nested multiplex PCR rounds, a slightly modified ARM-PCR method, built the TCR beta libraries. Use of TRBV1-TRBV30 forward primers with a C-beta reverse primer characterized the first two PCR rounds, which lasted roughly 11 cycles each. TCRdb re-called the multiplex PCR reads with MiXCR, one entry per CDR3 protein. The profile shows some 180,000 distinct CDR3 sequences, about 60% of them singletons. Unsorted whole blood yielded blood RNA, and germline DNA was extracted as well. The sample comprised peripheral blood. The receptors were gathered from a man aged 40-50 years with primary liver carcinoma and hepatitis B virus infection.

This clonotype was counted ten times or more. The CDR3 nucleotides read TGTGCCAGCAGCGTAAACCCGGACAGGTCCAGTTACGAGCAGTACTTC. It codes for CASSVNPDRSSYEQYF. The chain is built from TRBV11-1 and TRBJ2-7; 7 nucleotides agree with TRBD1. This CDR3 has 16 amino acids. CDR1 is SGHAT, CDR2 FQDESV, per germline (reference sequence). The V gene end was trimmed by 5 bases and the J gene end by 4 bases; junction bases not matched to a gene: 14.

Points on this clonotype: An end of the junction differs from the germline gene, which may be a read error. V usage is TRBV10-3 and J usage is TRBJ2-1; TRBD1 agrees at 7 bases. The length of the CDR3 is 13 residues. CDR1 is ENHRY and CDR2 is SYGVKD in the germline V gene. The CDR3, as DNA: TGTACCATCAGTACAGGGGTGGGCAATGAGCAGTTCTTC. Amino acids: CTISTGVGNEQFF.

Note on this clonotype: Relative to the germline gene, one junction end is altered; a read error may explain this. The rearrangement joins TRBV6-6 to TRBJ2-1; D unclear. The CDR3 is made up of 12 amino acids. From germline, CDR1 is MNHNY and CDR2 SVGAGI (reference sequence). CDR3 sequence: CAGSHTGDEQFF. The CDR3 coding sequence is TGTGCCGGCAGTCACACGGGCGATGAGCAGTTCTTC.